The 32 T cell receptor beta chains presented below share a single source sample, sequenced in a study of PD-1 blockade in classical Hodgkin lymphoma (dated by TCRdb to the early 2020s). Receptor libraries were prepared by the immunoSEQ multiplex PCR assay. TCRdb obtained this table from immuneACCESS and retained in-frame rearrangements with V and J assigned. These tables miss some clones; where compared with another copy, unresolved V genes account for less than half of the shortfall, and the remainder is unexplained. A total of around 35,000 clones appear in this sample, about 72% of them only once. 3.5% to 4% of the sample belongs to the ten largest clones. The time point label for this specimen denotes: cycle 4 day 1 (C4D1), after about 6 weeks of nivolumab. Every trial patient had relapsed after autologous stem cell transplantation, and cohorts A, B and C differed in prior brentuximab vedotin exposure.

Sequenced material: peripheral blood mononuclear cells (PBMCs), taken before the fourth cycle of nivolumab. The receptors derive from a human donor with classical Hodgkin lymphoma.

The chain carries TRBV4-3 and TRBJ1-6, with D hard to call. This CDR3 comprises 15 residues. Germline V gives CDR1 LGHNA, CDR2 YSLEER. V was cut by 0 bases and J by 7 bases, with 10 bases left in between. The CDR3 sequence is CASSQDGGRNSPLHF. CDR3 coding DNA: TGCGCCAGCAGCCAAGATGGAGGCAGGAATTCACCCCTCCACTTT.

The chain employs TRBV5-6 and TRBJ1-5; D is unresolved. This CDR3 has 14 amino acids. Trimming left V 0 bases short and J 3 bases short, with 7 bases between. Germline CDR1 reads SGHDT; CDR2 reads YYEEEE. The CDR3 is CASSLGWDNQPQHF. CDR3 coding DNA: TGTGCCAGCAGCTTGGGCTGGGACAATCAGCCCCAGCATTTT.

This sequence joins TRBV6-4 and TRBJ1-1; 7 bases match TRBD1. Germline V gives CDR1 MRHNA, CDR2 SNTAGT. CDR3 length equals 13 residues. V lost 1 base and J lost 6; bases outside the gene matches: 2. The CDR3 sequence is CASSDFQGAEAFF. In DNA, the CDR3 is TGTGCCAGCAGTGACTTTCAGGGGGCTGAAGCTTTCTTT.

This clone was counted a few times. This chain connects TRBV27 to TRBJ1-5; D not certain. There are 12 residues in the CDR3. The germline gives CDR1 MNHEY, CDR2 SMNVEV (reference sequence). V lost 8 bases and J lost 3, with 8 bases in between. The CDR3 is CASGAVNQPQHF. The CDR3 bases are TGTGCCAGCGGAGCAGTCAATCAGCCCCAGCATTTT.

The genes are TRBV7-9 and TRBJ2-1; maybe TRBD2 (5 bases). Deletions cut 4 bases from V and 2 bases from J, with 24 bases between. There are 19 residues in the CDR3. CDR1 SEHNR and CDR2 FQNEAQ come from the germline V gene (reference sequence). CDR3 sequence reads: CASSSSDSIKTTTYNEQFF. In DNA, the CDR3 is TGTGCCAGCAGCTCTAGTGACTCGATAAAGACTACAACCTACAATGAGCAGTTCTTC.

The J gene is TRBJ1-1, the V gene TRBV6-4, with 7 bases that match TRBD1. Looked up from germline, CDR1 is MRHNA and CDR2 is SNTAGT. With 5 bases clipped from V and 6 bases from J, the junction kept 6 bases outside the gene matches. This CDR3 contains 13 residues. CDR3 protein: CASSNFQGAEAFF. For the CDR3, the DNA is TGTGCCAGCAGTAACTTTCAGGGGGCTGAAGCTTTCTTT.

J is TRBJ1-2 and V is TRBV29-1, with D uncertain. V lost 4 bases, J lost 8 bases, and 14 bases lay in between. The germline gives CDR1 SQVTM, CDR2 ANQGSEA. This CDR3 is 12 amino acids long. The CDR3 is CSVGDGPMGYTF. In DNA, the CDR3 is TGCAGCGTTGGTGACGGCCCTATGGGCTACACCTTC.

The V and J genes are TRBV9 and TRBJ2-1; D not certain. The CDR3 is 13 amino acids. Trimming took off 2 bases at V and 6 bases at J, with 9 bases between the two ends. Germline loops: CDR1 SGDLS, CDR2 YYNGEE. Here the CDR3 reads CASSVSTSNEQFF. In DNA, the CDR3 is TGTGCCAGCAGCGTTTCCACTTCCAATGAGCAGTTCTTC.

The chain carries TRBV7-9 and TRBJ2-7; 7 bases line up with TRBD1. CDR1 and CDR2 (germline): SEHNR, FQNEAQ (reference sequence). The V gene end was trimmed by 5 bases and the J gene end by 2 bases; junction bases not matched to a gene: 18. The CDR3 extends over 18 amino acids. The CDR3 DNA reads TGTGCCAGCAGCCCAGTGGACAGGATCGGGAAACTGACCTACGAGCAGTACTTC. Residues: CASSPVDRIGKLTYEQYF.

V gene TRBV28 combines with J gene TRBJ1-1; weak D call: TRBD1 (5 bases). Trimming shortened V by 4 bases and J by 4 bases, and 7 bases separated the two germline ends. The CDR3 totals 12 residues. Germline assignment: CDR1 MDHEN and CDR2 SYDVKM. The CDR3 nucleotides are TGTGCCAGCAGTTCTGGGGGCACTGAAGCTTTCTTT. Residues: CASSSGGTEAFF. Filled out from reference TRBV28 and TRBJ1-1, the complete variable domain reads DVKVTQSSRYLVKRTGEKVFLECVQDMDHENMFWYRQDPGLGLRLIYFSYDVKMKEKGDIPEGYSVSREKKERFSLILESASTNQTSMYLCASSSGGTEAFFGQGTRLTVV.

J is TRBJ2-1 and V is TRBV14; 8 positions agree with TRBD2. The CDR3 has 18 amino acids. V lost 2 bases and J lost 2; bases outside the gene matches: 11. CDR1 and CDR2 from the germline V gene are SGHDN and FVKESK. The CDR3 region has the DNA TGTGCCAGCAGCCAATTCTTCGGGGGGGCTGACGCCTACAATGAGCAGTTCTTC. The encoded protein is CASSQFFGGADAYNEQFF.

The chain combines TRBV4-3 with TRBJ2-6; no clear D. This CDR3 is built from 14 residues. The ends were cut back, 9 bases at V and 0 bases at J, with 9 bases in the middle. Germline V gene lookup returns CDR1 LGHNA and CDR2 YSLEER. CDR3 bases: TGCGCCAGTGGGAAGGGCTCTGGGGCCAACGTCCTGACTTTC. As protein: CASGKGSGANVLTF.

This clone came up a few times. V and J are TRBV4-2 and TRBJ1-1, with D unclear. The CDR3 contains 14 residues. The germline CDR1 and CDR2 sequences are LGHNA and YNFKEQ. Between the trimmed V and J ends, which lost 0 bases and 6 bases, there was a span of 11 bases. The CDR3 bases are TGTGCCAGCAGCCAAGATGCAAGGGCCCCTGAAGCTTTCTTT. This gives the protein CASSQDARAPEAFF.

The gene calls are TRBV30 and TRBJ1-4; tentative D call: TRBD1 (5 bases). V lost 3 bases and J lost 14, with 16 bases in between. Germline loops: CDR1 GTSNPN, CDR2 SVGIG (reference sequence). The CDR3 is 12 amino acids. The CDR3: CAWRDASGTLFF. CDR3 nucleotide sequence: TGTGCCTGGAGAGACGCATCCGGGACCCTGTTTTTT.

This chain's CDR3 is CASSLGPFYEQYF. The CDR3 DNA reads TGTGCCAGCAGTCTCGGGCCTTTCTACGAGCAGTACTTC. J is TRBJ2-7 and V is TRBV6-5; D unclear. Trimming stripped 5 bases from V and 3 bases from J, with 11 bases between. This CDR3 has 13 residues. Per the germline V gene, CDR1 is MNHEY and CDR2 is SVGAGI.

This chain links TRBV5-1 with TRBJ2-6; D perhaps matches TRBD2 (6 bases). The V gene's germline CDR1 is SGHRS and CDR2 YFSETQ. The CDR3 spans 16 residues. Between the trimmed V and J ends, which lost 7 bases and 0 bases, there was a span of 14 bases. The CDR3 protein is CASGAGLTSGANVLTF. For the CDR3, the DNA is TGCGCCAGCGGTGCGGGACTGACCTCTGGGGCCAACGTCCTGACTTTC.

V gene TRBV29-1 combines with J gene TRBJ1-2, with D perhaps TRBD1 (6 bases). The CDR3 is 11 amino acids. Trimming removed 3 bases from V and 4 bases from J, with 6 bases in between. Germline values: CDR1 SQVTM, CDR2 ANQGSEA. The CDR3 DNA reads TGCAGCGTTGAGACAGGCTATGGCTACACCTTC. Protein: CSVETGYGYTF.

The chain combines TRBV6-5 with TRBJ2-5; TRBD1 matches 7 bases. CDR3 length: 14 amino acids. J lost 4 bases, V lost 4 bases, and 6 bases had no gene match. The germline V gene has CDR1 MNHEY and CDR2 SVGAGI. This chain's CDR3 is CASSSGQQRETQYF. The CDR3 nucleotides are TGTGCCAGCAGTTCGGGACAGCAAAGAGAGACCCAGTACTTC.

Sample share makes this clone medium-sized. This chain links TRBV19 with TRBJ2-2; D is undetermined. The length of the CDR3 is 11 residues. The V end lost 3 bases, the J end lost 7 bases, and 3 bases lay between the germline ends. Germline V lookup: CDR1 LNHDA, CDR2 SQIVND (reference sequence). The CDR3 spells CASSIGGELFF. CDR3 nucleotide sequence: TGTGCCAGTAGTATCGGCGGGGAGCTGTTTTTT.

This clone showed up just a few times. The genes are TRBV19 and TRBJ1-2, with D possibly TRBD1 on 6 matching bases. The V and J ends lost 5 bases and 3 bases respectively, with 16 bases between them. Per the germline V gene, CDR1 is LNHDA and CDR2 is SQIVND (reference sequence). The CDR3 contains 15 residues. In DNA, the CDR3 is TGTGCCAGTAGTCCGCGGGGGCGGATCGACTATGGCTACACCTTC. This translates into CASSPRGRIDYGYTF.

This clone turned up a few times. The rearrangement links TRBV7-2 to TRBJ2-2; no reliable D call. Between the trimmed V and J ends, which lost 2 bases and 3 bases, there was a span of 4 bases. The length of the CDR3 is 13 residues. The germline V gene has CDR1 SGHTA and CDR2 FQGNSA. The CDR3 spells CASSLTHTGELFF. CDR3 DNA sequence: TGTGCCAGCAGCTTAACCCACACCGGGGAGCTGTTTTTT.

This clone was observed a single time. The chain employs TRBV7-2 and TRBJ1-3; D is perhaps TRBD1 (6 bases). The CDR3 covers 16 residues. The V gene lost 5 bases and the J gene lost 2 bases, with 16 bases spanning the gap. The germline CDR1 and CDR2 sequences are SGHTA and FQGNSA. The CDR3 reads CASSAPYRDPGNTIYF. The CDR3 coding sequence is TGTGCCAGCAGCGCACCTTACAGGGATCCTGGAAACACCATATATTTT.

This clone was recorded once. The gene calls are TRBV19 and TRBJ1-1; tentatively, D is TRBD1 (6 bases). V was pared by 7 bases and J by 5 bases, with 14 bases between. The CDR3 is 13 amino acids. Germline assignment: CDR1 LNHDA and CDR2 SQIVND (reference sequence). This CDR3 reads CASNQGILTEAFF. Here the CDR3 DNA reads TGTGCCAGTAATCAGGGGATTCTGACTGAAGCTTTCTTT.

The CDR3 sequence: CSVIALIEEKLFF. The CDR3 coding sequence is TGCAGCGTTATTGCCCTGATCGAGGAAAAACTGTTTTTT. The gene calls are TRBV29-1 and TRBJ1-4; no clear D gene. Germline-derived CDR1 and CDR2 are SQVTM and ANQGSEA. This CDR3 comprises 13 residues. The V and J ends lost 5 bases and 8 bases respectively, with 15 bases between them.

The rearrangement links TRBV5-4 to TRBJ2-7; D ambiguous. Germline V gene sequence: CDR1 SGHNT, CDR2 YYREEE (reference sequence). This CDR3 is 13 amino acids long. Trimming shortened V by 4 bases and J by 2 bases, and 10 bases separated the two germline ends. CDR3 loop: CASSPGPTYEQYF. The CDR3 nucleotides read TGTGCCAGCAGCCCCGGCCCGACCTACGAGCAGTACTTC.

This chain connects TRBV19 to TRBJ1-4, with 7 nucleotides matching TRBD1. J was trimmed by 7 bases and V by 9 bases; bases with no gene match: 14. Germline assignment: CDR1 LNHDA and CDR2 SQIVND (reference sequence). This CDR3 contains 15 residues. The CDR3 spells CASQIRGGAGEKLFF. For the CDR3, the DNA is TGTGCCAGCCAGATTAGAGGGGGCGCGGGTGAAAAACTGTTTTTT. The complete variable domain, with remaining parts taken from reference TRBV19 and TRBJ1-4, reads DGGITQSPKYLFRKEGQNVTLSCEQNLNHDAMYWYRQDPGQGLRLIYYSQIVNDFQKGDIAEGYSVSREKKESFPLTVTSAQKNPTAFYLCASQIRGGAGEKLFFGSGTQLSVL.

The CDR3 sequence: CASRPLAGGLTDTQYF. The CDR3 coding sequence is TGTGCCAGCAGACCTTTAGCGGGGGGACTCACAGATACGCAGTATTTT. The V and J genes are TRBV13 and TRBJ2-3; 10 bases match TRBD2. The germline V gene has CDR1 PRHDT and CDR2 FYEKMQ (reference sequence). The CDR3 is 16 amino acids. After removal of 6 bases from V and 2 bases from J, the junction contained 8 bases not matched to a gene.

The chain links TRBV5-4 to TRBJ1-2; D not resolved. The V end was cut by 2 bases, the J end by 3 bases, with 17 bases between. CDR3 length equals 16 residues. CDR1 and CDR2 from the germline V gene are SGHNT and YYREEE (reference sequence). The CDR3 DNA reads TGTGCCAGCAGCTTATCCCAAACGAGGTCCTACTATGGCTACACCTTC. It is translated as CASSLSQTRSYYGYTF.

This chain connects TRBV7-3 to TRBJ1-2, with D tentatively TRBD1 (6 bases). CDR1 is SGHTA and CDR2 is FQGTGA in the germline V gene. The V gene lost 5 bases and the J gene lost 4 bases, with 20 bases spanning the gap. The CDR3 is 16 amino acids. CDR3 in DNA: TGTGCCAGCAGCCGCGAGGTGGGGGGGCCAAGCTATGGCTACACCTTC. It yields the protein CASSREVGGPSYGYTF.

This clone was seen a handful of times. J is TRBJ1-5 and V is TRBV9; no firm D call. Germline assignment: CDR1 SGDLS and CDR2 YYNGEE. Trimming pared 0 bases from V and 6 bases from J, leaving 10 bases between. CDR3 length: 14 residues. The CDR3 nucleotides are TGTGCCAGCAGCGTAGACCTTAGCGGTCAGCCCCAGCATTTT. Amino acid sequence: CASSVDLSGQPQHF.

The V and J genes are TRBV21-1 and TRBJ1-3. TRBV21-1 is termed a pseudogene. The CDR3 is made up of 10 amino acids. As DNA, the CDR3 is TGTGCCAGCAGCAAAGGAAGGGTATATTTT. It codes for CASSKGRVYF.

The chain is built from TRBV7-2 and TRBJ2-1; TRBD1 matches 9 bases. Germline V lookup: CDR1 SGHTA, CDR2 FQGNSA. The CDR3 is made up of 14 amino acids. V lost 10 bases and J lost 4; bases outside the gene matches: 8. CDR3 sequence: CATRPGQGYNEQFF. The CDR3 DNA is TGTGCCACCCGACCGGGACAGGGATACAATGAGCAGTTCTTC.